The clone carrying this T cell receptor beta chain has only one observation. The data originate from a study of blood T cell repertoires in COVID-19. Whole-study context: The United States, Italy and Spain provided the acute and convalescent COVID-19 samples. The cDNA or gDNA used as material had been derived from T cells, B-cell-depleted T cells, or PBMCs.

V was clipped by 3 bases and J by 1 base, with 7 bases between them. CDR3 size: 13 residues. In germline, CDR1 is SGHDT, CDR2 YYEEEE. Participant-reported clinical history was the basis for cohort assignment. Authors' processing steps: Researchers report that nucleated cell counts were estimated from reference gene primer amplification. Assay: immunoSEQ multiplex PCR; the TCRdb copy retains only in-frame clones and omits some. The V and J calls and clone size come from that table; D and trimming were worked out from the DNA. Here the sample spans approximately 300,000 clones, under 90% being singletons.

This TCR derives from a woman under 30 who had recovered from COVID-19. Sequenced: PBMCs or T cells enriched from blood (not recorded which). V is TRBV5-6 and J is TRBJ1-1; D unclear. CDR3 sequence: CASSSTRNTEAFF. The CDR3 coding sequence is TGTGCCAGCAGCTCGACAAGGAACACTGAAGCTTTCTTT.